This paragraph covers one T cell receptor (beta chain) sequence. The data originate from a study of blood T cell repertoires in COVID-19. Some clones are missing from TCRdb's copy, which holds only in-frame ones; the method was immunoSEQ multiplex PCR. The sample holds fewer than 250,000 clones, almost 90% seen once. Cohorts were determined from participant-reported clinical history. Within 2 weeks before study entry, exposed participants met a COVID-19 case. This clonotype was obtained from a man aged 25 to 40 who had been exposed to COVID-19. The sample comprised PBMCs or T cells enriched from blood (not recorded which).

CDR3 sequence (DNA): TGTGCCAGCAGCCAAGAGGGAAGCGGGGGGGTTAACGAGCAGTACTTC. Protein: CASSQEGSGGVNEQYF. V gene TRBV4-2 combines with J gene TRBJ2-7; 10 bases align to TRBD2. V shed 0 bases and J 5 bases; nucleotides not matched to a gene: 7. The CDR3 spans 16 residues. Germline CDR1 is LGHNA and CDR2 is YNFKEQ.